This TCR beta chain stems from a study of cytomegalovirus exposure and HLA in healthy donors. Germline V gene lookup returns CDR1 SGHDN and CDR2 FVKESK. The ends were cut back, 1 base at V and 13 bases at J, with 14 bases in the middle. The CDR3 has 13 residues. Primers: 60 Vbeta forward and 13 Jbeta reverse. The table came from immunoSEQ multiplex PCR; TCRdb's copy has only in-frame clones and leaves some out. The sample lists roughly 77,000 clones; 10% were seen once. Sequenced input: PBMCs. The TCR was taken from a man between 60 and 75 years old in good health and CMV-seropositive. The V and J genes are TRBV14 and TRBJ2-1; no definite D call. In nucleotides, the CDR3 is TGTGCCAGCAGCCAAGGATCAGGATCATATCAGTTCTTC. This translates into CASSQGSGSYQFF.